The T cell receptor beta chain described here comes from a study of blood T cell repertoires in COVID-19 (dated by TCRdb to 2019 to 2021). Study-wide context: The collaborator samples originated in the United States, Italy and Spain and spanned the acute and convalescent phases of COVID-19. The material from the prospective study consisted of cDNA or gDNA derived from T cells, B-cell-depleted T cells, or PBMCs. Subjects who had been exposed to COVID-19, were actively infected with it, or had recovered from it provided the deeply sampled blood TCRbeta repertoires that made up the dataset. The repertoires were released in a freely available public database meant as a resource for research on the immune response to SARS-CoV-2. The samples were drawn from the first 160 participants of the ongoing ImmuneRACE study and from 950 to 1,500 subjects provided by 6 global collaborators. The sample metadata nearly always contained a de-identified subject ID, COVID-19 status, age in years and sex. Where available, HLA class I and class II types were taken from metadata supplied by the sample provider and were not determined by assay-based typing. Results the study describes overall, beyond this receptor: The amount of clinical and demographic metadata varied by source and participant and was provided uncurated.

About this clone: Its target antigen remains unknown. Base qualities are not recorded, but no much larger clone differs from it by a single base.

TCRbeta CDR3 regions were amplified from genomic DNA by means of the immunoSEQ Assay, a bias-controlled multiplex PCR. Per the source publication's procedure: The number of nucleated cells in each sample was estimated from the amplification of reference gene primers within the assay. To quantify the absolute abundance of each unique TCRbeta CDR3 rearrangement, sequence reads were collapsed and filtered. For each sample, productive Simpson clonality was calculated as the square root of Simpson's diversity index across productive rearrangements. Imported from immuneACCESS, the table was reduced by TCRdb to in-frame sequences with V and J called. These copies leave out some clones; in studies compared against another copy, an unresolved V gene accounts for under half, and the cause of the remainder is not known. V and J calls and clone size are those listed in that table; D and trimming were worked out from the DNA. The sample yields just under 250,000 clones; around 89% were counted once. The ten largest account for over 4% of the sample.

For this chain, trimming is 3 bases at the V end and 2 bases at the J end, and the number of junction bases without a gene match is 15. CDR1 MGHRA and CDR2 YSYEKL were looked up in the germline V gene. The CDR3 sequence holds 19 residues, the cysteine and phenylalanine included. The DNA shown is the 57-base CDR3, in frame from base 1. Participants in the prospective study were aged roughly 18 to 100 years, lived in about two dozen United States geographic areas, and enrolled through a virtual design. In the prospective study, participants were assigned to cohorts based on the clinical history participants reported in a screening survey and a study questionnaire. Recovered participants in ImmuneRACE Cohort 3 were defined as having two consecutive negative NP/OP PCR tests, clearance from a healthcare professional, or resolution of symptoms. Mobile phlebotomists in the prospective study collected whole blood, serum and a nasopharyngeal or oropharyngeal swab from every participant. Over a roughly two-month period, participants in the prospective study had the option of providing additional blood draws and questionnaires. Before DNA extraction, prospective study blood samples were shipped either frozen or at room temperature.

The origin of this receptor is a woman aged 25 to 39 who had recovered from COVID-19. The chain uses TRBV4-1 and TRBJ1-4, with TRBD1 matching 7 junction bases. Sequenced material: PBMCs or T cells enriched from blood (not recorded which). The CDR3 loop reads CASSQARDRKWGTNEKLFF. The nucleotide sequence is given as TGCGCCAGCAGCCAGGCTAGGGACAGAAAATGGGGCACTAATGAAAAACTGTTTTTT.